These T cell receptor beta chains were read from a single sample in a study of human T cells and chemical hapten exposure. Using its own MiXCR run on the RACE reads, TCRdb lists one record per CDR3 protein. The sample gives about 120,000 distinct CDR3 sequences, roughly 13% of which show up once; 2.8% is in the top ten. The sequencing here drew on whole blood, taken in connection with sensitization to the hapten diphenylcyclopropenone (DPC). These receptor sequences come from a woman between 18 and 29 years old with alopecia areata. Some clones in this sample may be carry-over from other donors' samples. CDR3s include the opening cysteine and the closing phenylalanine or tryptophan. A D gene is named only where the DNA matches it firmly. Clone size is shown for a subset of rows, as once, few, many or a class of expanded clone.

CDR3aa: CASSEVKGYEQYF; CDR3nt: TGTGCCAGCAGTGAAGTAAAAGGGTACGAGCAGTACTTC; d_gene: -; j_gene: TRBJ2-7; abundance: -; len: 13; v_gene: TRBV2
CDR3aa: CACDRDRDYNEQFF; CDR3nt: TGTGCCTGTGACCGGGACAGAGACTACAATGAGCAGTTCTTC; d_gene: TRBD1; j_gene: TRBJ2-1; abundance: few; len: 14; v_gene: TRBV30
CDR3aa: CASSAGQTDGYTF; CDR3nt: TGTGCCAGCAGCGCGGGACAGACAGATGGCTACACCTTC; d_gene: TRBD1; j_gene: TRBJ1-2; abundance: many; len: 13; v_gene: TRBV7-9
CDR3aa: CSVSTSGAYEQYF; CDR3nt: TGCAGCGTCTCGACTAGCGGGGCGTACGAGCAGTACTTC; d_gene: TRBD2; j_gene: TRBJ2-7; abundance: few; len: 13; v_gene: TRBV29-1
CDR3aa: CASRRTGGGRVSYNEQFF; CDR3nt: TGTGCCAGCAGGCGAACAGGGGGCGGGAGAGTGTCCTACAATGAGCAGTTCTTC; d_gene: TRBD1; j_gene: TRBJ2-1; abundance: many; len: 18; v_gene: TRBV14
CDR3aa: CASSQGPGGKLFF; CDR3nt: TGTGCCAGCAGCCAAGGGCCAGGCGGAAAACTGTTTTTT; d_gene: -; j_gene: TRBJ1-4; abundance: few; len: 13; v_gene: TRBV3-1
CDR3aa: CASGGTGGEETQYF; CDR3nt: TGTGCTAGTGGTGGGACAGGGGGCGAGGAGACCCAGTACTTC; d_gene: TRBD1; j_gene: TRBJ2-5; abundance: few; len: 14; v_gene: TRBV12-5
CDR3aa: CASSPTSGRVNYGYTF; CDR3nt: TGCGCCAGCAGCCCTACCTCTGGCAGGGTGAACTATGGCTACACCTTC; d_gene: -; j_gene: TRBJ1-2; abundance: few; len: 16; v_gene: TRBV5-1
CDR3aa: CSAKRIENTEAFF; CDR3nt: TGCAGCGCGAAAAGGATAGAGAACACTGAAGCTTTCTTT; d_gene: -; j_gene: TRBJ1-1; abundance: many; len: 13; v_gene: TRBV29-1
CDR3aa: CASSLGLNQPQHF; CDR3nt: TGCGCCAGCAGCTTGGGACTCAATCAGCCCCAGCATTTT; d_gene: -; j_gene: TRBJ1-5; abundance: few; len: 13; v_gene: TRBV5-1
CDR3aa: CSAIPGTGNYGYTF; CDR3nt: TGCAGTGCTATCCCAGGGACAGGGAACTATGGCTACACCTTC; d_gene: TRBD1; j_gene: TRBJ1-2; abundance: -; len: 14; v_gene: TRBV20-1
CDR3aa: CASSLDPHWNTEAFF; CDR3nt: TGTGCCAGCAGCTTGGATCCGCATTGGAACACTGAAGCTTTCTTT; d_gene: -; j_gene: TRBJ1-1; abundance: many; len: 15; v_gene: TRBV5-8
CDR3aa: CASSDGMADTQYF; CDR3nt: TGTGCCAGCAGTGACGGGATGGCAGATACGCAGTATTTT; d_gene: -; j_gene: TRBJ2-3; abundance: -; len: 13; v_gene: TRBV2
CDR3aa: CASSQKTAGNEKLFF; CDR3nt: TGTGCCAGCAGCCAAAAGACAGCCGGAAATGAAAAACTGTTTTTT; d_gene: -; j_gene: TRBJ1-4; abundance: -; len: 15; v_gene: TRBV3-1
CDR3aa: CASSNSWGAHGYTF; CDR3nt: TGTGCCAGCAGCAATTCCTGGGGCGCCCATGGCTACACCTTC; d_gene: -; j_gene: TRBJ1-2; abundance: -; len: 14; v_gene: TRBV21-1
CDR3aa: CAISERTPSRGELFF; CDR3nt: TGTGCCATCAGTGAAAGGACACCCAGTAGAGGGGAGCTGTTTTTT; d_gene: -; j_gene: TRBJ2-2; abundance: -; len: 15; v_gene: TRBV10-3
CDR3aa: CASTLLSRTSYNEQFF; CDR3nt: TGTGCCAGCACCCTTTTGAGCCGCACCTCCTACAATGAGCAGTTCTTC; d_gene: -; j_gene: TRBJ2-1; abundance: few; len: 16; v_gene: TRBV2
CDR3aa: CSVAPRQQETQYF; CDR3nt: TGCAGCGTTGCCCCCCGACAGCAAGAGACCCAGTACTTC; d_gene: -; j_gene: TRBJ2-5; abundance: few; len: 13; v_gene: TRBV29-1
CDR3aa: CSAWEALNEKLFF; CDR3nt: TGCAGTGCTTGGGAGGCCCTCAATGAAAAACTGTTTTTT; d_gene: -; j_gene: TRBJ1-4; abundance: few; len: 13; v_gene: TRBV20-1
CDR3aa: CAWAQGLPRETQYF; CDR3nt: TGTGCCTGGGCGCAGGGACTCCCTAGGGAGACCCAGTACTTC; d_gene: -; j_gene: TRBJ2-5; abundance: few; len: 14; v_gene: TRBV30
CDR3aa: CASSVQDSIQETQYF; CDR3nt: TGTGCCAGCAGCGTACAGGACAGCATCCAAGAGACCCAGTACTTC; d_gene: -; j_gene: TRBJ2-5; abundance: few; len: 15; v_gene: TRBV9
CDR3aa: CASSVDRAGNTIYF; CDR3nt: TGTGCCAGCTCCGTGGACAGGGCTGGAAACACCATATATTTT; d_gene: TRBD1; j_gene: TRBJ1-3; abundance: few; len: 14; v_gene: TRBV18
CDR3aa: CASSPSPTPGQTGNTIYF; CDR3nt: TGTGCCAGCAGCCCCTCTCCGACACCGGGACAAACTGGAAACACCATATATTTT; d_gene: -; j_gene: TRBJ1-3; abundance: many; len: 18; v_gene: TRBV6-1
CDR3aa: CASSYRTGLSYEQYF; CDR3nt: TGTGCCAGCAGTTACCGGACAGGGCTATCCTACGAGCAGTACTTC; d_gene: TRBD1; j_gene: TRBJ2-7; abundance: many; len: 15; v_gene: TRBV6-2/TRBV6-3
CDR3aa: CASSLVAALQGAPYNSPLHF; CDR3nt: TGTGCCAGCAGCTTAGTGGCGGCCCTACAGGGGGCCCCCTATAATTCACCCCTCCACTTT; d_gene: TRBD1; j_gene: TRBJ1-6; abundance: many; len: 20; v_gene: TRBV7-9
CDR3aa: CASSFSGGANEQYF; CDR3nt: TGTGCCAGCAGCTTTAGCGGGGGGGCCAACGAGCAGTACTTC; d_gene: TRBD2; j_gene: TRBJ2-7; abundance: -; len: 14; v_gene: TRBV28
CDR3aa: CASSLDPGVNNEQFF; CDR3nt: TGCGCCAGCAGCTTGGATCCGGGGGTAAACAATGAGCAGTTCTTC; d_gene: -; j_gene: TRBJ2-1; abundance: once; len: 15; v_gene: TRBV5-1
CDR3aa: CASSLEGQDDSPLHF; CDR3nt: TGCGCCAGCAGCTTGGAGGGACAGGATGATTCACCCCTCCACTTT; d_gene: TRBD1; j_gene: TRBJ1-6; abundance: -; len: 15; v_gene: TRBV5-1
CDR3aa: CASSSTGAGYGYTF; CDR3nt: TGTGCCAGCAGTTCGACAGGGGCTGGCTATGGCTACACCTTC; d_gene: TRBD1; j_gene: TRBJ1-2; abundance: many; len: 14; v_gene: TRBV6-2/TRBV6-3
CDR3aa: CASSRGQRTGNTIYF; CDR3nt: TGTGCCAGCAGCCGAGGACAGAGAACTGGAAACACCATATATTTT; d_gene: -; j_gene: TRBJ1-3; abundance: many; len: 15; v_gene: TRBV7-9
CDR3aa: CASSQFAEATEAFF; CDR3nt: TGCGCCAGCAGCCAATTTGCGGAAGCCACTGAAGCTTTCTTT; d_gene: -; j_gene: TRBJ1-1; abundance: -; len: 14; v_gene: TRBV4-1
CDR3aa: CSARALHRERTPSYNEQFF; CDR3nt: TGCAGTGCTAGAGCTTTACATAGAGAGCGGACCCCTTCCTACAATGAGCAGTTCTTC; d_gene: -; j_gene: TRBJ2-1; abundance: many; len: 19; v_gene: TRBV20-1
CDR3aa: CSVESNTEAFF; CDR3nt: TGCAGCGTTGAATCAAACACTGAAGCTTTCTTT; d_gene: -; j_gene: TRBJ1-1; abundance: many; len: 11; v_gene: TRBV29-1
CDR3aa: CASSATGPGELFF; CDR3nt: TGTGCCAGCAGTGCGACAGGGCCCGGGGAGCTGTTTTTT; d_gene: TRBD1; j_gene: TRBJ2-2; abundance: few; len: 13; v_gene: TRBV28
CDR3aa: CATSRDSGTQPQHF; CDR3nt: TGTGCCACCAGCAGAGATTCAGGGACTCAGCCCCAGCATTTT; d_gene: -; j_gene: TRBJ1-5; abundance: few; len: 14; v_gene: TRBV15
CDR3aa: CAIKRASTDTQYF; CDR3nt: TGTGCCATCAAGAGAGCTAGCACAGATACGCAGTATTTT; d_gene: -; j_gene: TRBJ2-3; abundance: few; len: 13; v_gene: TRBV10-3
CDR3aa: CSGSPSRGMGAFF; CDR3nt: TGCAGCGGGTCCCCATCCAGGGGGATGGGAGCTTTCTTT; d_gene: TRBD1; j_gene: TRBJ1-1; abundance: -; len: 13; v_gene: TRBV29-1
CDR3aa: CASSQESGQGNEKLFF; CDR3nt: TGCGCCAGCAGCCAAGAAAGTGGACAGGGTAATGAAAAACTGTTTTTT; d_gene: TRBD1; j_gene: TRBJ1-4; abundance: -; len: 16; v_gene: TRBV4-3
CDR3aa: CASSDSQERTDTQYF; CDR3nt: TGTGCCAGCAGTGATAGTCAGGAGCGCACAGATACGCAGTATTTT; d_gene: -; j_gene: TRBJ2-3; abundance: few; len: 15; v_gene: TRBV2
CDR3aa: CASSPPGRTNEQFF; CDR3nt: TGTGCCAGCAGCCCACCCGGACGGACCAATGAGCAGTTCTTC; d_gene: -; j_gene: TRBJ2-1; abundance: many; len: 14; v_gene: TRBV6-2/TRBV6-3
CDR3aa: CASSEWDHTDTQYF; CDR3nt: TGTGCCAGCAGTGAATGGGATCACACAGATACGCAGTATTTT; d_gene: -; j_gene: TRBJ2-3; abundance: many; len: 14; v_gene: TRBV25-1
CDR3aa: CASSITGDLQPQHF; CDR3nt: TGTGCCAGCAGCATCACAGGGGACCTTCAGCCCCAGCATTTT; d_gene: TRBD1; j_gene: TRBJ1-5; abundance: many; len: 14; v_gene: TRBV7-9
CDR3aa: CASSQGRQNAETQYF; CDR3nt: TGCGCCAGCAGCCAAGGGCGACAGAACGCGGAGACCCAGTACTTC; d_gene: -; j_gene: TRBJ2-5; abundance: -; len: 15; v_gene: TRBV4-1
CDR3aa: CATVDRPHGYTF; CDR3nt: TGTGCCACCGTGGACAGGCCCCATGGCTACACCTTC; d_gene: TRBD1; j_gene: TRBJ1-2; abundance: -; len: 12; v_gene: TRBV19
CDR3aa: CASRMSGTGSIGRLFF; CDR3nt: TGTGCCAGCAGGATGTCCGGGACAGGGTCAATCGGAAGGCTGTTTTTT; d_gene: TRBD1; j_gene: TRBJ2-2; abundance: few; len: 16; v_gene: TRBV5-6
CDR3aa: CASSQEPSTNPLVGEQFF; CDR3nt: TGCGCCAGCAGCCAAGAACCATCCACTAACCCCCTAGTCGGTGAGCAGTTCTTC; d_gene: -; j_gene: TRBJ2-1; abundance: few; len: 18; v_gene: TRBV4-3
CDR3aa: CASSEPDFTARNEQFF; CDR3nt: TGTGCCAGCAGTGAACCCGACTTTACCGCCAGAAATGAGCAGTTCTTC; d_gene: -; j_gene: TRBJ2-1; abundance: few; len: 16; v_gene: TRBV12-3/TRBV12-4
CDR3aa: CASSLALSGEQFPYEQYF; CDR3nt: TGTGCCAGCAGCTTAGCCCTTAGCGGGGAGCAATTTCCCTACGAGCAGTACTTC; d_gene: TRBD2; j_gene: TRBJ2-7; abundance: few; len: 18; v_gene: TRBV11-2
CDR3aa: CSATDRRELFF; CDR3nt: TGCAGTGCAACTGACAGACGGGAGCTGTTTTTT; d_gene: -; j_gene: TRBJ2-2; abundance: few; len: 11; v_gene: TRBV20-1
CDR3aa: CSALYYNEQFF; CDR3nt: TGCAGCGCACTATACTACAATGAGCAGTTCTTC; d_gene: -; j_gene: TRBJ2-1; abundance: few; len: 11; v_gene: TRBV29-1
CDR3aa: CASRRYSGNSPLHF; CDR3nt: TGTGCCAGCAGACGCTACAGTGGTAATTCACCCCTCCACTTT; d_gene: -; j_gene: TRBJ1-6; abundance: many; len: 14; v_gene: TRBV6-5
CDR3aa: CAWSWGGMNTEAFF; CDR3nt: TGTGCCTGGAGTTGGGGCGGAATGAACACTGAAGCTTTCTTT; d_gene: -; j_gene: TRBJ1-1; abundance: many; len: 14; v_gene: TRBV30
CDR3aa: CASSQEPRLEQFF; CDR3nt: TGCGCCAGCAGCCAAGAGCCCCGGCTGGAGCAGTTCTTC; d_gene: -; j_gene: TRBJ2-1; abundance: -; len: 13; v_gene: TRBV4-3
CDR3aa: CASRDLNQPQHF; CDR3nt: TGTGCCAGCAGGGACCTCAATCAGCCCCAGCATTTT; d_gene: -; j_gene: TRBJ1-5; abundance: few; len: 12; v_gene: TRBV12-3/TRBV12-4
CDR3aa: CASSPRDRLQETQYF; CDR3nt: TGTGCCAGCTCACCGCGAGACAGGTTACAAGAGACCCAGTACTTC; d_gene: -; j_gene: TRBJ2-5; abundance: few; len: 15; v_gene: TRBV18
CDR3aa: CASSARTEREAFF; CDR3nt: TGTGCCAGCAGCGCCAGGACAGAACGTGAAGCTTTCTTT; d_gene: -; j_gene: TRBJ1-1; abundance: many; len: 13; v_gene: TRBV6-1
CDR3aa: CSVPGQAMMNTEAFF; CDR3nt: TGCAGCGTGCCGGGACAGGCTATGATGAACACTGAAGCTTTCTTT; d_gene: TRBD1; j_gene: TRBJ1-1; abundance: -; len: 15; v_gene: TRBV29-1